This T cell receptor (beta chain) comes out of a study of glioma-infiltrating T cells after dendritic cell vaccination. Whole-study findings and limits: Estimated pretreatment TIL content predicted outcome after dendritic cell vaccination.

Unmatched junction bases numbered 4, after V lost 4 bases and J lost 3 bases. CDR3 length equals 14 residues. Germline V gene data show CDR1 as MNHEY and CDR2 as SMNVEV (reference sequence). On this clone: What it binds is unknown.

Noted time point: after dendritic cell vaccination, including at tumor progression/relapse. PBMC were collected before vaccination, two weeks after the third vaccination, and at progression. Repertoires were generated with immunoSEQ multiplex PCR, while TCRdb's copy carries only in-frame clones and drops some. Of approximately 110,000 clones in the sample, nearly 90% were seen once. The chain joins TRBV27 to TRBJ2-7; 9 bases agree with TRBD2. This clonotype was obtained from a human donor with glioblastoma. The sample in question was blood, obtained after dendritic cell vaccination. The CDR3 region has the DNA TGTGCCAGCAGTTATAGCGGGGGTATCTACGAGCAGTACTTC. Amino acids: CASSYSGGIYEQYF.